This T cell receptor (beta chain) was sequenced during a study of T-cell reconstitution after alpha-beta-depleted transplantation in children. Study-wide results and caveats: Surviving recipient cells, namely T cells and thymic progenitors, were the source of high day-60 TCRbeta diversity in some patients. Roughly two months post-transplant, alpha-beta T cells reportedly originated from several hundred graft clones that had expanded. Newly produced T cells mostly accounted for T-cell counts and diversity one year post-transplant.

Looked up from germline, CDR1 is SEHNR and CDR2 is FQNEAQ (reference sequence). This CDR3 region has 11 residues. Between the trimmed V and J ends, which lost 5 bases and 13 bases, there was a span of 12 bases. This clonotype was picked up many times. Its antigen remains unidentified. Unique molecular identifiers were incorporated when the TCRbeta library was constructed. TCRdb redid the calling of the PCR reads with MiXCR, one entry per CDR3 protein. The sample lists 550,000 to 800,000 distinct CDR3 sequences, 13% occurring once. The rearrangement joins TRBV7-9 to TRBJ2-1; tentatively, D is TRBD2 (5 bases). The origin of this receptor is a girl aged 2-9 years with congenital amegakaryocytic thrombocytopenia, due to receive a stem cell transplant. The material was PBMCs, obtained before TCRalphabeta/CD19-depleted stem cell transplant. DNA for the CDR3: TGTGCCAGCAGCCGTTCGGGATTTCAGTTCTTC. Translation: CASSRSGFQFF.